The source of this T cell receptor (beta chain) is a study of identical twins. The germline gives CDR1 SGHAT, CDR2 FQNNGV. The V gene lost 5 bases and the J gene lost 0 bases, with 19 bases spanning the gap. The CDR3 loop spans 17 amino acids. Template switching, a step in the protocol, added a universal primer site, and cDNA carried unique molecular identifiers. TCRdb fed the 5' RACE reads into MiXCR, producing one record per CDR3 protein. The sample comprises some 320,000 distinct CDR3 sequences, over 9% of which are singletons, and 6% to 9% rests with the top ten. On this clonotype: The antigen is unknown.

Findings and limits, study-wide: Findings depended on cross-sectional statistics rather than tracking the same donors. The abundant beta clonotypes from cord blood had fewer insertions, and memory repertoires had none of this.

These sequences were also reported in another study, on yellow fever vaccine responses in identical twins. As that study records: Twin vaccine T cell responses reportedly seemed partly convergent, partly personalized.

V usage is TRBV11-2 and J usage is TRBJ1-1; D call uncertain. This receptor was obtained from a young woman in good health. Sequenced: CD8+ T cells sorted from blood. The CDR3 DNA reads TGTGCCAGCAGCCCTAGCTCCGAGAAGGGCATGAACACTGAAGCTTTCTTT. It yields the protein CASSPSSEKGMNTEAFF.